This T cell receptor (beta chain) stems from a study of control samples from healthy donors and cancer patients (dated by TCRdb to 2020 to 2022). V is cut by 6 bases and J by 2 bases, and the space between the germline ends is 11 bases. The CDR3 contains 13 residues, cysteine and phenylalanine counted. CDR3 DNA is the only sequence kept; it has 39 bases, read in frame from the first base. CDR1 and CDR2, looked up from the germline V gene, are MNHEY and SVGAGI. Details on this clone: Its specific antigen is unknown. Per-base qualities were not stored, and no clone one base away is much larger.

The library relied on the immunoSEQ multiplex PCR assay. In TCRdb, the immuneACCESS table is reduced to in-frame sequences with V and J assigned. These tables do not hold every clone; where another copy was compared, an unresolved V gene accounts for under half, and the others remain unexplained. Across this sample there are about 170,000 clones, with around 93% seen only once. The top ten constitute approximately 4% of the sample. The sequence links TRBV6-5 to TRBJ2-7, with no reliable assignment of the D segment. The sample was blood. The clonotype originates from a woman in her sixties in good health. CDR3 reads: CASRIGPPYEQYF. The nucleotides are TGTGCCAGCAGAATCGGTCCGCCCTACGAGCAGTACTTC.